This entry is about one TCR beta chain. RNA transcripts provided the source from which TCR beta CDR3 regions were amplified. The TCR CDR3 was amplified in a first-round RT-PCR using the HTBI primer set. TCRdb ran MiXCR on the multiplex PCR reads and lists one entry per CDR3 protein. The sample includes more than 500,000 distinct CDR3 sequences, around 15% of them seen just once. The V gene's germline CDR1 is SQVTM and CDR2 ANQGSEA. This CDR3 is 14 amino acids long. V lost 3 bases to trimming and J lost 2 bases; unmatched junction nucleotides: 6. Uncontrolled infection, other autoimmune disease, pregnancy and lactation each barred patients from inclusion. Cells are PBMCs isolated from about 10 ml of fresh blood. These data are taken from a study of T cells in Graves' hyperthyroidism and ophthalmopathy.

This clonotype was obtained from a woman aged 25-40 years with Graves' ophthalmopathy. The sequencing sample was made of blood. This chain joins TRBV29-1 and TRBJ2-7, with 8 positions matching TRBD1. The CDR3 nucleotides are TGCAGCGTTGATATGGGCAGGGGGCCCTACGAGCAGTACTTC. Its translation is CSVDMGRGPYEQYF.